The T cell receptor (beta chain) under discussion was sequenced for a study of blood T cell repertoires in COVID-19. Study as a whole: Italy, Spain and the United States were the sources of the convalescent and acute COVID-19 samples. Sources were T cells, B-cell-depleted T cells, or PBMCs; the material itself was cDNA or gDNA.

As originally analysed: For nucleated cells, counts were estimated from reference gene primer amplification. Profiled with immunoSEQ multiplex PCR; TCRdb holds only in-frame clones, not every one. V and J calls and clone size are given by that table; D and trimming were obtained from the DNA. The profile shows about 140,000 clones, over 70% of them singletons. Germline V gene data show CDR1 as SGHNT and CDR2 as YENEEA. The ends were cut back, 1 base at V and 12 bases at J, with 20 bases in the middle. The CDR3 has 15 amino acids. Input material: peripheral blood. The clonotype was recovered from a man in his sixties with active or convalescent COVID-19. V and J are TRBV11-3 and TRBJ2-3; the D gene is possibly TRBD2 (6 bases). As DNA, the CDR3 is TGTGCCAGCAGCTTAGGGGGGGACTTCTCATCGCGACAGTATTTT. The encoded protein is CASSLGGDFSSRQYF.